The sequence of this T cell receptor beta chain was determined in a study of OX40 agonist ivuxolimab in advanced cancers. Details on this clone: Its antigen is unidentified.

Profiling relied on immunoSEQ multiplex PCR, and the TCRdb table lists in-frame clones only, not all of them. Counted here are roughly 53,000 clones, 84% occurring once; the ten biggest clones make up roughly an eighth. Study-wide findings and caveats: CD4+ T cells averaged fewer expanded clones than CD8+ T cells.

The V gene's germline CDR1 is MDHEN and CDR2 SYDVKM. CDR3 length equals 14 residues. With 6 bases removed from V and 5 bases from J, the gap between germline ends came to 17 bases. The sample was CD4+ or CD8+ T cells sorted from blood, taken in a trial of the OX40 agonist ivuxolimab. The chain recombines TRBV28 with TRBJ2-7; a possible D gene is TRBD1 (6 bases). The receptor comes from an adult with an advanced solid tumor such as melanoma, head and neck, liver or kidney cancer. In DNA, the CDR3 is TGTGCCAGCAGGCGGACAGCCCTCATCGACGAGCAGTACTTC. Translating gives CASRRTALIDEQYF.